This T cell receptor beta chain comes out of a study of blood T cells in healthy people across ages (dated by TCRdb to between 2014 and 2017). General notes on the study: In model experiments, roughly one uniquely barcoded TCR beta cDNA molecule per two T cells was captured by template switching. The donors were split into four age groups: young (average around 16 years), middle-aged (about 40), aged (62) and long-lived (roughly 86). Two additional independent replicas of 1 million unique cDNA reads from the same blood draw were analyzed for two donors (one aged 18 to 30 and one aged 80 or older). To track age-related changes in TCR beta repertoire diversity, the study relied on deep sequencing normalized with unique cDNA molecular identifiers. The paper as a whole reports these results and caveats: Compared with the aged group, the long-lived group had more naive CD4+ T cells, fewer expanded clones and increased TCR diversity, suggesting age selection. Observed TCR beta diversity per million T cells fell roughly linearly with age, and a significant reduction was already apparent by age around 36. Since profiling was done on bulk unsorted PBMCs, naive and antigen-experienced compartments could not be conclusively compared. A strong correlation was found between observed TCR beta diversity and the percentage of naive T cells measured by flow cytometry. Because donor CMV infection status was unknown, age-related changes in expanded clonotypes were potentially confounded. Estimates of total diversity from one million sequenced T cells were regarded as lower bounds and underestimates.

At least ten counts were recorded for this clonotype. What this receptor recognizes is not known. Base qualities are not at hand, and no much larger clone is one base apart. The roughly 38 donors, aged about 6 to 90 years, were systemically healthy Caucasian individuals from Russia. Each donor gave approximately 9.3 milliliters of peripheral blood, collected into EDTA-treated Vacutainer tubes. Ficoll-Paque density-gradient centrifugation was used to isolate PBMCs, with at least 7 million per sample. Trizol reagent was used to extract total RNA from PBMCs, with at least 5.5 micrograms per sample. For every donor, an aliquot of PBMCs went through flow cytometry to measure the percentages of naive CD45RAhigh/CD27high T cells. To prepare the library, 5' RACE was applied. Sequencing took place on an Illumina HiSeq 2500. A second roughly 7 to 11 cycle PCR used a sample-barcoded 5' primer and a J-beta primer mix. A unique molecular identifier was introduced onto each TCR beta cDNA molecule by a template-switch 5' adaptor carrying 12 random nucleotides. Each sample yielded at least 3 million CDR3-containing paired-end reads. All of the RNA was converted into first-strand cDNA using the Mint cDNA synthesis kit, with a TRBC-specific oligonucleotide serving as the primer. Following uracil-DNA glycosylase treatment, all cDNA underwent a first 18-cycle PCR with the universal primers M1SS and BC2_uni_R. The authors processed their data as follows. For normalization, 1 million high-quality reads were randomly selected from each sample, with every read carrying a distinct molecular identifier. Reads sharing molecular identifiers were discarded rather than binned into consensus sequences. MiTCR, set to a Q25 quality threshold and the strictest error-elimination algorithm, was used for CDR3 identification, clonotype clustering and error correction. A nonparametric unseen species model using Euler transformation provided a lower-bound estimate of total TCR beta diversity. TCRdb applied fastp at Q25 and MiXCR to the public reads, then kept only in-frame beta chains. Rows matching on CDR3 protein sequence are summarized as one entry with the most common DNA and genes. The V and J calls and clone size are TCRdb's, not the authors'. Across this sample there are 540,000 or so distinct CDR3 sequences, with around 24% seen only once. Together, the top ten hold under 9% of the sample.

Reading from cysteine to phenylalanine, the CDR3 counts 16 amino acids. The kept DNA is CDR3 alone, 48 bases in frame from the first base. At the junction V is shortened by 5 bases and J by 3 bases; bases outside the gene matches: 10. In the germline V gene, CDR1 corresponds to SGHAT and CDR2 to FQNNGV. The sample was also linked to a second study, of T cells of mothers and their children. The second study reports: Nine systemically healthy Caucasian individuals, comprising three mothers and their six children, were included as donors. cDNA synthesis consumed the entire amount of extracted RNA, loaded at around 1.5 ug RNA in each 15 ul reaction. Sample barcodes and 2-4 random nucleotides were added via the M1S primer in the second PCR. Each mother yielded over 9.5 million TCR beta CDR3 reads and each child about 3 million reads. Thymic selection shapes the output of TCR recombination in a similar way in related and unrelated pairs, and inherited differences have a minor effect. Normalized repertoire overlap was always found to be slightly, but never significantly, higher in related mother-child pairs than in unrelated mother-child pairs. No persistent microchimeric T cell clones were detected, at a sensitivity of approximately 90 clones per million clonotypes. To look for features that set related mother-child pairs apart from unrelated individuals, the researchers ran deep NGS to compare the TCR beta repertoires of mothers and children. Mothers averaged around 40 +/- 4 years of age and children averaged about 10 +/- 4 years. After adapters were ligated using NEBNext reagents, the libraries underwent 100+100 nt paired-end sequencing on an Illumina HiSeq 2000. To avoid cross-contamination, the mother libraries and the child libraries were prepared a month apart and sequenced in separate runs. For each donor, somewhere between roughly 450,000 and 2,000,000 distinct TCR beta clonotypes were identified. Naive TCR beta clonotypes were estimated from low-frequency clonotypes matched to each donor's FACS-determined naive share, without sorting.

This chain is built from TRBV11-2 and TRBJ2-4, with TRBD1 identical over 7 junction bases. This TCR came from a boy younger than 18 in good health. Sequences were obtained from blood. The DNA is TGTGCCAGCAGCGGAAACAGGGGTACGGACAAAAACATTCAGTACTTC. Its translation reads: CASSGNRGTDKNIQYF.